This entry lists 29 T cell receptor beta chains sequenced from one sample in a study of blood T cell repertoires in COVID-19. Generated by immunoSEQ multiplex PCR, the TCRdb table keeps only in-frame clones and is missing some. Seen here are about 120,000 clones, around 90% observed once, and the top ten hold 3.8%. The sample comprised peripheral blood. These receptors came from a woman aged 60-75 years with COVID-19, enrolled during active disease.

The chain is built from TRBV7-9 and TRBJ1-1; tentative D call: TRBD1 (5 bases). CDR1 SEHNR and CDR2 FQNEAQ come from the germline V gene (reference sequence). This CDR3 region has 15 residues. The V end lost 1 base, the J end lost 5 bases, and 14 bases lay between the germline ends. The CDR3 loop is CASSLVAGRPTEAFF. The CDR3 DNA sequence: TGTGCCAGCAGCTTAGTAGCAGGGCGCCCGACTGAAGCTTTCTTT. Using reference TRBV7-9 and TRBJ1-1 for the parts outside the CDR3, the full variable domain is DTGVSQNPRHKITKRGQNVTFRCDPISEHNRLYWYRQTLGQGPEFLTYFQNEAQLEKSRLLSDRFSAERPKGSFSTLEIQRTEQGDSAMYLCASSLVAGRPTEAFFGQGTRLTVV.

The rearrangement links TRBV7-3 to TRBJ2-6, with 10 nucleotides matching TRBD2. The germline V gene encodes CDR1 SGHTA and CDR2 FQGTGA. With 5 bases clipped from V and 0 bases from J, the junction kept 4 bases outside the gene matches. The CDR3 sequence is 17 residues long. The CDR3 sequence: CASSLSGGNSGANVLTF. CDR3 DNA sequence: TGTGCCAGCAGCCTTAGCGGGGGGAACTCTGGGGCCAACGTCCTGACTTTC.

Here the CDR3 DNA reads TGTGCCAGCTCACAGCAGGGAGGGGTGGTGAACACTGAAGCTTTCTTT. It translates to CASSQQGGVVNTEAFF. J is TRBJ1-1 and V is TRBV18, with TRBD1 as a possible D gene (5 bases). Germline V gene lookup returns CDR1 KGHSH and CDR2 LQKENI. Between the trimmed V and J ends, which lost 4 bases and 0 bases, there was a span of 15 bases. This CDR3 comprises 16 residues.

The chain uses TRBV7-2 and TRBJ2-7, with a possible D match to TRBD1 (5 bases). The V gene's germline CDR1 is SGHTA and CDR2 FQGNSA. The CDR3 is made up of 15 amino acids. V was shortened by 1 base and J by 2 bases, with 12 bases between the two germline ends. The DNA of the CDR3 is TGTGCCAGCAGCTTAGAGCAGGGTAGGACCTACGAGCAGTACTTC. Its protein product is CASSLEQGRTYEQYF. The variable domain in full, completed from reference TRBV7-2 and TRBJ2-7, reads GAGVSQSPSNKVTEKGKDVELRCDPISGHTALYWYRQSLGQGLEFLIYFQGNSAPDKSGLPSDRFSAERTGGSVSTLTIQRTQQEDSAVYLCASSLEQGRTYEQYFGPGTRLTVT.

This clone has only one observation. The V call is TRBV7-2, the J call TRBJ2-7, with TRBD1 identical over 7 bases. V was pared by 7 bases and J by 1 base, with 10 bases of the junction left unmatched. CDR1 SGHTA and CDR2 FQGNSA come from the germline V gene. The CDR3 spans 15 residues. The CDR3 nucleotides read TGTGCCAGCACCCGGGACAGAAGAAGTTCCTACGAGCAGTACTTC. Translation gives CASTRDRRSSYEQYF.

V usage is TRBV14 and J usage is TRBJ1-4; D uncertain. Between the trimmed V and J ends, which lost 8 bases and 4 bases, there was a span of 17 bases. Per germline, CDR1 SGHDN and CDR2 FVKESK. CDR3 length: 15 residues. The CDR3 sequence is CASDHCSSINEKLFF. In DNA, the CDR3 is TGTGCCAGCGATCATTGTAGCAGCATTAATGAAAAACTGTTTTTT.

The chain couples TRBV7-6 to TRBJ1-2, with TRBD1 matching 7 bases. This CDR3 comprises 15 residues. The V segment lost 4 bases and the J segment 4 bases; nucleotides outside the gene matches: 9. CDR1 is SGHVS and CDR2 is FNYEAQ in the germline V gene. This chain's CDR3 is CASSSDGQDSYGYTF. Here the CDR3 DNA reads TGTGCCAGCAGCTCGGACGGACAGGATAGCTATGGCTACACCTTC.

The V gene is TRBV20-1, the J gene TRBJ1-5; perhaps TRBD1 as D (5 bases). The germline V and J ends were trimmed by 3 bases and 0 bases, with 15 bases remaining between them. This CDR3 spans 16 amino acids. Germline values: CDR1 DFQATT, CDR2 SNEGSKA (reference sequence). The CDR3 coding sequence is TGCAGTGCTAGTGCAGGGTATTCGTTTAGCAATCAGCCCCAGCATTTT. It specifies CSASAGYSFSNQPQHF.

V gene TRBV9 combines with J gene TRBJ1-1; D is perhaps TRBD1 (6 bases). Per germline, CDR1 SGDLS and CDR2 YYNGEE. Trimming left V 0 bases short and J 2 bases short, with 20 bases between. CDR3 length: 18 residues. CDR3 sequence: CASSVGMSLGAGNTEAFF. In DNA form, the CDR3 reads TGTGCCAGCAGCGTAGGTATGAGTTTGGGGGCAGGAAACACTGAAGCTTTCTTT.

The chain links TRBV2 to TRBJ1-2, with 8 nucleotides matching TRBD1. Germline CDR1 is SNHLY and CDR2 is FYNNEI. The V and J ends lost 5 bases and 4 bases, in that order; junction bases with no gene match: 3. This CDR3 is built from 13 residues. The CDR3 loop reads CASSFDRGYGYTF. CDR3 nucleotide sequence: TGTGCCAGCAGTTTCGACAGGGGCTATGGCTACACCTTC.

The chain links TRBV9 to TRBJ2-2; 7 positions match TRBD1. CDR3 length equals 14 residues. With 6 bases clipped from V and 5 bases from J, the junction kept 7 bases outside the gene matches. The germline gives CDR1 SGDLS, CDR2 YYNGEE. CDR3 in amino acids: CASTDRLGTGELFF. The CDR3 bases are TGTGCCAGCACGGACAGGTTAGGGACCGGGGAGCTGTTTTTT.

The chain is built from TRBV3-1 (or the pseudogene TRBV3-2) and TRBJ1-4; 7 bases line up with TRBD1. The CDR3 contains 13 residues. Germline lookup yields CDR1 LGHDT and CDR2 YNNKEL (reference sequence). J gave up 5 bases and V 5 bases, and 2 bases lay outside the gene matches. CDR3 in DNA: TGTGCCAGCAGCGACAGGGCAAATGAAAAACTGTTTTTT. Translating it yields CASSDRANEKLFF.

This chain links TRBV6-5 with TRBJ1-2; tentative D call: TRBD1 (6 bases). Germline CDR1 is MNHEY and CDR2 is SVGAGI. The CDR3 extends over 13 amino acids. V was shortened by 7 bases and J by 0 bases, with 9 bases between the two germline ends. The CDR3 coding sequence is TGTGCCAGCAAGGACAGCCCTAACTATGGCTACACCTTC. This gives the protein CASKDSPNYGYTF.

This sequence joins TRBV5-4 and TRBJ2-5; 8 bases fit TRBD1. Germline-derived CDR1 and CDR2 are SGHNT and YYREEE (reference sequence). This CDR3 comprises 13 residues. V dropped 6 bases and J dropped 5; count of bases not matched to a gene: 6. CDR3 nucleotides: TGTGCCAGCAAATCAGGGGGCATCGAGACCCAGTACTTC. Translated, it gives CASKSGGIETQYF.

The genes are TRBV19 and TRBJ1-4; 8 nucleotides align to TRBD1. Germline V lookup: CDR1 LNHDA, CDR2 SQIVND (reference sequence). The V gene end was trimmed by 5 bases and the J gene end by 3 bases; junction bases not matched to a gene: 8. The CDR3 length is 16 residues. In nucleotides, the CDR3 is TGTGCCAGTAGTGACCCAGGGGGCGCGTCTAATGAAAAACTGTTTTTT. Protein sequence: CASSDPGGASNEKLFF.

This clone was counted only a few times. The chain carries TRBV4-2 and TRBJ2-2; 9 nucleotides match TRBD2. V shed 4 bases, J shed 4 bases, and the junction held 10 bases outside the gene matches. CDR3 length equals 17 residues. The germline V gene has CDR1 LGHNA and CDR2 YNFKEQ. CDR3 loop: CASSRQGGGAVTGELFF. The DNA for the CDR3 is TGTGCCAGCAGCCGCCAGGGCGGGGGGGCGGTCACCGGGGAGCTGTTTTTT.

J is TRBJ2-7 and V is TRBV9; a possible D gene is TRBD2 (5 bases). The germline V and J ends were trimmed by 1 base and 5 bases, with 10 bases remaining between them. The CDR3 is 13 residues long. Germline V lookup: CDR1 SGDLS, CDR2 YYNGEE. This CDR3 is CASSVLSGNEQYF. The CDR3 DNA follows: TGTGCCAGCAGCGTACTGTCGGGGAACGAGCAGTACTTC.

In this sample, this clone turned up once. Different DNA sequences within this sample yield the same CDR3. The rearrangement uses TRBV27 and TRBJ1-5; D is undetermined. Between the trimmed V and J ends, which lost 5 bases and 4 bases, there was a span of 9 bases. Per germline, CDR1 MNHEY and CDR2 SMNVEV (reference sequence). This CDR3 spans 13 amino acids. This CDR3 is CASSLGRNQPQHF. Here the CDR3 DNA reads TGTGCCAGCAGTCTGGGCCGTAATCAGCCCCAGCATTTT.

The gene calls are TRBV5-1 and TRBJ2-7; D is possibly TRBD1 (6 bases). The CDR3 has 15 amino acids. Trimming removed 0 bases at V and 6 bases at J, with 16 bases between. CDR1 is SGHRS, CDR2 YFSETQ, per germline. CDR3 loop: CASSLEAGVRAEQYF. CDR3 bases: TGCGCCAGCAGCTTGGAGGCAGGGGTCAGGGCCGAGCAGTACTTC.

This chain uses TRBV27 with TRBJ2-7, with 9 bases fitting TRBD1. V gave up 6 bases and J gave up 7 bases; unmatched junction bases: 13. CDR1 and CDR2 (germline): MNHEY, SMNVEV (reference sequence). The CDR3 has 15 residues. This CDR3 is CASRPWGQGNGEQYF. CDR3 DNA: TGTGCCAGCAGGCCCTGGGGACAGGGTAACGGAGAGCAGTACTTC.

The rearrangement uses TRBV6-5 and TRBJ2-1; 9 bases align to TRBD1. The CDR3 length is 14 residues. With V trimmed by 8 bases and J by 6 bases, 8 bases remained unmatched. Germline loops: CDR1 MNHEY, CDR2 SVGAGI. The CDR3 reads CASWGGTGINEQFF. The CDR3 region has the DNA TGTGCCAGCTGGGGAGGGACAGGGATCAATGAGCAGTTCTTC.

The chain combines TRBV5-6 with TRBJ1-2; TRBD1 aligns across 8 bases. V gave up 3 bases and J gave up 6 bases; unmatched junction bases: 7. CDR1 SGHDT and CDR2 YYEEEE come from the germline V gene. The CDR3 has 14 amino acids. The CDR3 sequence: CASSSQGARDGYTF. CDR3 nucleotides: TGTGCCAGCAGCTCGCAGGGGGCGCGGGATGGCTACACCTTC.

This rearrangement joins TRBV7-3 to TRBJ2-5; 14 bases match TRBD2. V lost 2 bases and J lost 5; bases outside the gene matches: 4. The CDR3 sequence is 16 residues long. Germline assignment: CDR1 SGHTA and CDR2 FQGTGA. The CDR3 is CASSLGTSGGEETQYF. The CDR3 DNA is TGTGCCAGCAGCTTAGGGACTAGCGGGGGTGAGGAGACCCAGTACTTC.

The rearrangement joins TRBV12-5 to TRBJ2-2, with TRBD1 matching 8 bases. The CDR3 has 18 residues. V was clipped by 0 bases and J by 4 bases; unmatched bases: 10. Germline V gene sequence: CDR1 LGHNT, CDR2 FRNRAP. CDR3 coding DNA: TGTGCTAGTGGTTTGGTACCCCCGGGGACAGGCGGCACCGGGGAGCTGTTTTTT. It is translated as CASGLVPPGTGGTGELFF.

The chain combines TRBV4-2 with TRBJ2-7; D remains ambiguous. The CDR3 loop spans 15 amino acids. Germline CDR1 and CDR2: LGHNA and YNFKEQ. V lost 1 base and J lost 1, with 11 bases in between. Here the CDR3 reads CASSQVVGYSYEQYF. In nucleotides, the CDR3 is TGTGCCAGCAGCCAAGTAGTCGGGTATTCCTACGAGCAGTACTTC.

The rearrangement links TRBV11-2 to TRBJ2-7, with 8 bases matching TRBD1. Trimming cost V 4 bases and J 0 bases; bases outside gene matches: 8. CDR3 length: 16 amino acids. Germline V CDR1 and CDR2: SGHAT, FQNNGV. The CDR3 region is CASSYSAGGFSYEQYF. The CDR3 region has the DNA TGTGCCAGCAGCTATAGCGCAGGGGGCTTCTCCTACGAGCAGTACTTC. Full variable domain (missing parts from reference TRBV11-2 and TRBJ2-7): EAGVAQSPRYKIIEKRQSVAFWCNPISGHATLYWYQQILGQGPKLLIQFQNNGVVDDSQLPKDRFSAERLKGVDSTLKIQPAKLEDSAVYLCASSYSAGGFSYEQYFGPGTRLTVT.

This rearrangement joins TRBV11-3 to TRBJ1-1; no definite D call. V was trimmed by 5 bases and J by 1 base, leaving 8 bases between them. This CDR3 contains 13 residues. Germline V gene lookup returns CDR1 SGHNT and CDR2 YENEEA. CDR3 in DNA: TGTGCCAGCAGCCTTCGACAGAACACTGAAGCTTTCTTT. Translated: CASSLRQNTEAFF. The full variable domain, in which reference TRBV11-3 and TRBJ1-1 provide the parts outside the CDR3, is EAGVVQSPRYKIIEKKQPVAFWCNPISGHNTLYWYLQNLGQGPELLIRYENEEAVDDSQLPKDRFSAERLKGVDSTLKIQPAELGDSAVYLCASSLRQNTEAFFGQGTRLTVV.

The chain carries TRBV19 and TRBJ2-3, with a possible D match to TRBD1 (5 bases). The CDR3 is 14 amino acids. Trimming stripped 6 bases from V and 0 bases from J, with 10 bases between. Germline V gene sequence: CDR1 LNHDA, CDR2 SQIVND (reference sequence). CDR3 bases: TGTGCCAGTAGGTTCAGGGCGAGCACAGATACGCAGTATTTT. Protein sequence: CASRFRASTDTQYF.

The genes are TRBV11-3 and TRBJ2-1; D is perhaps TRBD2 (5 bases). CDR3 length equals 17 residues. Germline loops: CDR1 SGHNT, CDR2 YENEEA. The V gene lost 0 bases and the J gene lost 4 bases, with 16 bases spanning the gap. DNA for the CDR3: TGTGCCAGCAGCTTAGATGCGGCTAGCCCCTTTTACAATGAGCAGTTCTTC. Its translation is CASSLDAASPFYNEQFF.